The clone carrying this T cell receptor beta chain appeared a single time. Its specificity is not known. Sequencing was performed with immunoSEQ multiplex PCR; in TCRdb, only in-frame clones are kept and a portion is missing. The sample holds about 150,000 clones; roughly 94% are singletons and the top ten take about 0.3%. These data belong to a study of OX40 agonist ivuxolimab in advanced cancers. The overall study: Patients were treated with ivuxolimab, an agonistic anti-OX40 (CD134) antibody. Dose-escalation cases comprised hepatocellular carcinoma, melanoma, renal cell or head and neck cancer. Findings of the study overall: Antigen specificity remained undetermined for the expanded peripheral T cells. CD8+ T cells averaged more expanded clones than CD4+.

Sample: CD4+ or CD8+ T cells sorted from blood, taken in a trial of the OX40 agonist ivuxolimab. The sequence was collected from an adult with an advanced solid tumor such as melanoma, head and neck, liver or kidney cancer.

This CDR3 reads CASSIDVAGAYEQYF. The CDR3 DNA is TGTGCCAGTAGTATAGACGTAGCCGGGGCCTACGAGCAGTACTTC. The chain couples TRBV19 to TRBJ2-7; D is possibly TRBD2 (5 bases). Between the trimmed V and J ends, which lost 0 bases and 2 bases, there was a span of 11 bases. In germline, CDR1 is LNHDA, CDR2 SQIVND (reference sequence). The CDR3 extends over 15 amino acids.